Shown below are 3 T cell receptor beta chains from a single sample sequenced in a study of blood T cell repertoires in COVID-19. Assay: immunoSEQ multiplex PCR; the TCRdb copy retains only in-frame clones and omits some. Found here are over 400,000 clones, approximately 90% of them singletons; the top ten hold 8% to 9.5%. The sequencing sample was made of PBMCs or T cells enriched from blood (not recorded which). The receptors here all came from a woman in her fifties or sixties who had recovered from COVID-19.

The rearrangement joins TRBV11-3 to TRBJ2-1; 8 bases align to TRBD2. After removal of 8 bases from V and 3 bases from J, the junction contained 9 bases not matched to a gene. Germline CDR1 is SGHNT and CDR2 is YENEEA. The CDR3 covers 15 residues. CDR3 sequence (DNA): TGTGCCAGCTTCCACGGGGGGGGTCTCTACAATGAGCAGTTCTTC. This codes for CASFHGGGLYNEQFF.

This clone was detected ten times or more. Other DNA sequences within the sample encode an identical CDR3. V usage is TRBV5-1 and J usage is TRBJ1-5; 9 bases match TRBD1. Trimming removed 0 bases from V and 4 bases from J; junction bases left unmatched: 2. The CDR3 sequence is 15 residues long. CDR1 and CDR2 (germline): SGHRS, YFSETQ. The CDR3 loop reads CASSLGQGGNQPQHF. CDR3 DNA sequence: TGCGCCAGCAGCTTGGGACAGGGGGGAAATCAGCCCCAGCATTTT. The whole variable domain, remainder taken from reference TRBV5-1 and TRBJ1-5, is KAGVTQTPRYLIKTRGQQVTLSCSPISGHRSVSWYQQTPGQGLQFLFEYFSETQRNKGNFPGRFSGRQFSNSRSEMNVSTLELGDSALYLCASSLGQGGNQPQHFGDGTRLSIL.

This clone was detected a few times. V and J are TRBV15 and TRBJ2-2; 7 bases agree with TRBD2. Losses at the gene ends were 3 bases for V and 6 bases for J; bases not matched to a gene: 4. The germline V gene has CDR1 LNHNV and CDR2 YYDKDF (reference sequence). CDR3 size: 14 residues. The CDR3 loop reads CATSRPGGAGELFF. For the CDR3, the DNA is TGTGCCACCAGCAGGCCTGGGGGGGCCGGGGAGCTGTTTTTT. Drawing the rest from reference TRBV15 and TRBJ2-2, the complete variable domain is DAMVIQNPRYQVTQFGKPVTLSCSQTLNHNVMYWYQQKSSQAPKLLFHYYDKDFNNEADTPDNFQSRRPNTSFCFLDIRSPGLGDTAMYLCATSRPGGAGELFFGEGSRLTVL.